This TCR beta chain was captured by sequencing in a study of T cell clonality in common variable immunodeficiency. The assay was immunoSEQ multiplex PCR, and TCRdb's table has in-frame clones only and misses some. Singletons are absent from the sample, which has about 52,000 clones. Germline V gene data show CDR1 as SNHLY and CDR2 as FYNNEI. V was pared by 8 bases and J by 4 bases, with 7 bases of the junction left unmatched. The length of the CDR3 is 15 residues. Worth noting for this clone: The read ends 3 residues before the CDR3 terminus; that terminus is restored from the germline J gene.

The clonotype was recovered from a person between 18 and 69 years old in good health. Source material: peripheral blood mononuclear cells. This chain uses TRBV2 with TRBJ2-1, with 11 bases matching TRBD2. CDR3 in amino acids: CASLSRTSGYNEQFF. The part of the CDR3 DNA that was read is TGTGCCAGCTTATCTCGGACTAGCGGGTACAATGAG.